The source of this TCR beta chain is a study of CD8 T cells in ankylosing spondylitis. Study-level points and caveats: Disease-associated clones were reportedly significantly overrepresented in matched ankylosing spondylitis synovial fluid. Earlier literature documents some of the motif variants in reactive arthritis synovial fluid and blood.

TCRdb recomputed calls from the 5' RACE reads with MiXCR, one row per CDR3 protein. This table has some 350,000 distinct CDR3 sequences, 14% to 15% appearing once. The CDR3 has 13 residues. Between the trimmed V and J ends, which lost 6 bases and 1 base, there was a span of 6 bases. This clonotype has at least ten counts. No antigen is known for it. This sequence originates from a male donor with ankylosing spondylitis or in good health (not recorded which). The chain combines TRBV12-3 or TRBV12-4 with TRBJ2-2; maybe TRBD1 (5 bases). The sequenced sample consisted of blood, either unsorted or a sorted T cell fraction (not recorded which). This CDR3 reads CASRGQNTGELFF. In DNA form, the CDR3 reads TGTGCCAGCAGGGGGCAGAACACCGGGGAGCTGTTTTTT.